These 26 T cell receptor beta chains were sequenced from one sample in a study of cytomegalovirus exposure and HLA in healthy donors. PCR used 60 Vbeta primers and 13 Jbeta primers. TCRdb's table, derived via immunoSEQ multiplex PCR, lists solely in-frame clones and lacks some. This repertoire shows over 85,000 clones, around three quarters found once; its top ten account for 2%. The sample was PBMCs. All receptors derive from a man aged 40-50 years in good health and CMV-seronegative.

This chain uses TRBV5-1 with TRBJ1-1, with TRBD1 as a possible D gene (5 bases). Trimming took 0 bases from V and 0 from J, leaving 9 bases between them. This CDR3 spans 15 amino acids. From germline, CDR1 is SGHRS and CDR2 YFSETQ. CDR3 residues: CASSLAGGMNTEAFF. The DNA for the CDR3 is TGCGCCAGCAGCTTGGCGGGGGGAATGAACACTGAAGCTTTCTTT.

This sequence joins TRBV4-1 and TRBJ1-5; maybe TRBD1 (6 bases). Germline assignment: CDR1 MGHRA and CDR2 YSYEKL. Trimming pared 1 base from V and 5 bases from J, leaving 9 bases between. CDR3 size: 14 residues. The CDR3 bases are TGCGCCAGCAGCCAAGGGGACAACGATCAGCCCCAGCATTTT. Translated: CASSQGDNDQPQHF.

The V and J genes are TRBV9 and TRBJ2-1, with 10 bases identical to TRBD2. This CDR3 is built from 15 residues. Germline CDR1 and CDR2: SGDLS and YYNGEE. After removal of 3 bases from V and 3 bases from J, the junction contained 3 bases not matched to a gene. The CDR3 DNA sequence: TGTGCCAGCAGCGCCGGGACTAGCGACTACAATGAGCAGTTCTTC. Protein: CASSAGTSDYNEQFF.

This clone was seen just once. The chain recombines TRBV18 with TRBJ2-7; D possibly corresponds to TRBD2 (5 bases). The V end lost 4 bases, the J end lost 5 bases, and 21 bases lay between the germline ends. Per germline, CDR1 KGHSH and CDR2 LQKENI. This CDR3 has 16 amino acids. The CDR3 sequence: CASSHSRSRVSDEQYF. CDR3 nucleotides: TGTGCCAGCTCACATTCCCGCTCGAGGGTAAGCGACGAGCAGTACTTC. Full variable domain (remainder filled in from reference TRBV18 and TRBJ2-7): NAGVMQNPRHLVRRRGQEARLRCSPMKGHSHVYWYRQLPEEGLKFMVYLQKENIIDESGMPKERFSAEFPKEGPSILRIQQVVRGDSAAYFCASSHSRSRVSDEQYFGPGTRLTVT.

The chain has TRBV5-8 and TRBJ2-2; 8 nucleotides line up with TRBD2. This CDR3 has 16 residues. Trimming took 1 base from V and 2 from J; bases not matched to a gene: 4. Germline assignment: CDR1 SGHTS and CDR2 YDEGEE. CDR3: CASSLLLAVNTGELFF. The CDR3 DNA reads TGTGCCAGCAGCTTGTTACTAGCGGTTAACACCGGGGAGCTGTTTTTT.

The chain couples TRBV6-4 to TRBJ2-1; TRBD2 is a possible D gene (6 bases). The germline V and J ends were trimmed by 5 bases and 6 bases, with 11 bases remaining between them. The germline V gene has CDR1 MRHNA and CDR2 SNTAGT. The CDR3 spans 13 residues. The CDR3 here is CASSFFGGNEQFF. In nucleotides, the CDR3 is TGTGCCAGCAGTTTTTTCGGGGGCAATGAGCAGTTCTTC.

This clone was detected a few times. The rearrangement joins TRBV5-4 to TRBJ2-7, with D tentatively TRBD2 (5 bases). The CDR3 extends over 11 amino acids. V was shortened by 6 bases and J by 13 bases, with 17 bases between the two germline ends. Germline loops: CDR1 SGHNT, CDR2 YYREEE (reference sequence). The CDR3 sequence: CASKEGVVEYF. CDR3 in DNA: TGTGCCAGCAAAGAGGGAGTGGTCGAATACTTC.

The V call is TRBV6-1, the J call TRBJ2-5, with a tentative D call TRBD1 (6 bases). The V gene's germline CDR1 is MNHNS and CDR2 SASEGT. Deletions cut 5 bases from V and 2 bases from J, with 15 bases between. This CDR3 contains 15 residues. The chain's CDR3 is CASSQGTLLQETQYF. CDR3 coding DNA: TGTGCCAGCAGTCAGGGGACCCTTCTACAAGAGACCCAGTACTTC.

This clone came up once. The V call is TRBV28, the J call TRBJ2-5, with no clear D. Germline V gene data show CDR1 as MDHEN and CDR2 as SYDVKM. Trimming took 7 bases from V and 4 from J, leaving 7 bases between them. This CDR3 contains 11 residues. The CDR3, as DNA: TGTGCCAGCAATCGAGGAGAGACCCAGTACTTC. Translation gives CASNRGETQYF.

This clone showed up just once. This chain links TRBV27 with TRBJ2-1; 7 bases are shared with TRBD2. The CDR3 spans 14 residues. From germline, CDR1 is MNHEY and CDR2 SMNVEV (reference sequence). Trimming removed 3 bases from V and 7 bases from J; junction bases left unmatched: 6. The CDR3 protein is CASSLRERLNEQFF. CDR3 nucleotides: TGTGCCAGCAGTTTGCGGGAGCGCTTGAATGAGCAGTTCTTC.

The gene calls are TRBV28 and TRBJ2-3; the match to TRBD2 covers 11 bases. The CDR3 is made up of 17 amino acids. CDR1 and CDR2 from the germline V gene are MDHEN and SYDVKM. With V trimmed by 6 bases and J by 2 bases, 10 bases remained unmatched. CDR3 protein: CASSRYSGRAYTDTQYF. The CDR3 DNA reads TGTGCCAGCAGCCGCTATAGCGGGAGGGCTTACACAGATACGCAGTATTTT.

The chain links TRBV7-2 to TRBJ2-7; a weak D match, TRBD1 (5 bases). Per germline, CDR1 SGHTA and CDR2 FQGNSA. This CDR3 region has 15 residues. Trimming removed 1 base at V and 2 bases at J, with 12 bases between. The CDR3 DNA reads TGTGCCAGCAGCTTAGACAGGAGTCGAACCTACGAGCAGTACTTC. It yields the protein CASSLDRSRTYEQYF.

The chain links TRBV7-9 to TRBJ2-7, with 10 nucleotides matching TRBD2. The trim removed 5 bases at V and 5 bases at J, leaving 9 bases unmatched. The CDR3 sequence is 15 residues long. The germline V gene encodes CDR1 SEHNR and CDR2 FQNEAQ (reference sequence). Here the CDR3 reads CASSRTLAGSHEQYF. The CDR3 coding sequence is TGTGCCAGCAGCCGAACACTAGCGGGAAGCCACGAGCAGTACTTC. Using reference TRBV7-9 and TRBJ2-7 for the parts outside the CDR3, the full variable domain is DTGVSQNPRHKITKRGQNVTFRCDPISEHNRLYWYRQTLGQGPEFLTYFQNEAQLEKSRLLSDRFSAERPKGSFSTLEIQRTEQGDSAMYLCASSRTLAGSHEQYFGPGTRLTVT.

The chain links TRBV7-9 to TRBJ1-2; D not certain. V lost 5 bases, J lost 5 bases, and 9 bases lay in between. There are 12 residues in the CDR3. In germline, CDR1 is SEHNR, CDR2 FQNEAQ (reference sequence). This CDR3 is CASSHASYGYTF. The CDR3 nucleotides are TGTGCCAGCAGCCACGCGTCTTATGGCTACACCTTC.

The rearrangement uses TRBV27 and TRBJ2-7; D might be TRBD1 (6 bases). The germline V and J ends were trimmed by 3 bases and 5 bases, with 11 bases remaining between them. This CDR3 comprises 13 residues. CDR1 is MNHEY, CDR2 SMNVEV, per germline (reference sequence). Written as DNA, the CDR3 is TGTGCCAGCAGTTTCAGGGGTCCCCACGAGCAGTACTTC. Its protein is CASSFRGPHEQYF.

The V and J genes are TRBV4-1 and TRBJ2-1; tentatively, D is TRBD1 (5 bases). CDR3 size: 13 residues. The germline CDR1 and CDR2 sequences are MGHRA and YSYEKL. Trimming left V 4 bases short and J 7 bases short, with 11 bases between. CDR3 DNA sequence: TGCGCCAGCAGCCCCGGGCAGGGAAATGAGCAGTTCTTC. This sequence encodes CASSPGQGNEQFF.

V and J are TRBV19 and TRBJ1-1; D remains ambiguous. This CDR3 comprises 11 residues. The V end was cut by 4 bases, the J end by 11 bases, with 11 bases between. Germline V gene sequence: CDR1 LNHDA, CDR2 SQIVND (reference sequence). The CDR3: CASSRGPEAFF. The CDR3 DNA is TGTGCCAGTAGTAGAGGCCCAGAGGCTTTCTTT.

V usage is TRBV30 and J usage is TRBJ2-6, with D unresolved. The CDR3 loop spans 15 amino acids. V lost 2 bases and J lost 2, with 10 bases in between. Germline V gives CDR1 GTSNPN, CDR2 SVGIG (reference sequence). CDR3 residues: CAWSPGAPGANVLTF. CDR3 coding DNA: TGTGCCTGGAGTCCCGGAGCCCCTGGGGCCAACGTCCTGACTTTC.

The chain joins TRBV28 to TRBJ1-5; 8 bases align to TRBD1. This CDR3 has 15 amino acids. The germline gives CDR1 MDHEN, CDR2 SYDVKM. Trimming removed 6 bases from V and 9 bases from J; junction bases left unmatched: 13. The CDR3 region is CASSLRTGYVGPQHF. The CDR3 DNA reads as TGTGCCAGCAGCCTGAGGACAGGGTATGTAGGGCCCCAGCATTTT.

This chain uses TRBV29-1 with TRBJ2-3, with D perhaps TRBD2 (6 bases). CDR1 SQVTM and CDR2 ANQGSEA come from the germline V gene. The CDR3 runs 13 residues. V dropped 0 bases and J dropped 7 bases, with 11 bases sitting between them. CDR3 sequence: CSVEDGGWYTQYF. For the CDR3, the DNA is TGCAGCGTTGAAGATGGGGGGTGGTATACGCAGTATTTT.

V and J are TRBV28 and TRBJ1-6; D is ambiguous. V gave up 3 bases and J gave up 13 bases, with 25 bases separating them. CDR1 is MDHEN, CDR2 SYDVKM, per germline. The CDR3 has 17 residues. As DNA, the CDR3 is TGTGCCAGCAGTTTCGGGGTGGCTGCGGCAGGCCAGAGGCCCCTCCACTTT. Translated: CASSFGVAAAGQRPLHF.

The chain combines TRBV4-2 with TRBJ2-7; 7 bases fit TRBD1. The CDR3 runs 16 residues. Trimming took 2 bases from V and 4 from J; bases not matched to a gene: 11. Germline loops: CDR1 LGHNA, CDR2 YNFKEQ. The CDR3, as DNA: TGTGCCAGCAGCCAACGAGGGGGCGCGATAACTTACGAGCAGTACTTC. Protein: CASSQRGGAITYEQYF.

This chain uses TRBV18 with TRBJ2-1; 9 bases match TRBD1. CDR1 and CDR2 (germline): KGHSH, LQKENI. The ends lost 4 bases at V and 7 bases at J; junction bases unmatched: 8. The CDR3 consists of 15 residues. CDR3 region: CASSQDRGLLNEQFF. The CDR3 DNA is TGTGCCAGCTCACAGGACAGGGGTCTGCTTAATGAGCAGTTCTTC.

The V call is TRBV4-2, the J call TRBJ2-1; tentatively, D is TRBD2 (6 bases). V gave up 2 bases and J gave up 10 bases, with 15 bases separating them. CDR1 is LGHNA, CDR2 YNFKEQ, per germline. The CDR3 is 14 residues long. The CDR3 loop is CASSQLVRGAEQFF. The CDR3 nucleotides are TGTGCCAGCAGCCAACTCGTCCGCGGGGCAGAGCAGTTCTTC.

The CDR3 DNA reads as TGTGCCAGCAGCTATAGCGGGAGGCCGCTTGGGCAGTTCTTC. Translation gives CASSYSGRPLGQFF. The chain combines TRBV7-2 with TRBJ2-1; 10 nucleotides agree with TRBD2. The CDR3 is made up of 14 amino acids. CDR1 and CDR2 from the germline V gene are SGHTA and FQGNSA. The trim removed 4 bases at V and 12 bases at J, leaving 9 bases unmatched.

The table lists this clone with a few counts. The gene calls are TRBV30 and TRBJ2-7, with D tentatively TRBD1 (6 bases). V lost 2 bases and J 6 bases, leaving 11 bases between the germline ends. The CDR3 is made up of 12 amino acids. Looked up from germline, CDR1 is GTSNPN and CDR2 is SVGIG (reference sequence). The CDR3 nucleotides are TGTGCCTGGAGTCCGGGACAATCCGAGCAGTACTTC. It encodes CAWSPGQSEQYF.